Following are 23 T cell receptor beta chains from one sample sequenced in a study of CD8 T cells in Susac syndrome (dated by TCRdb to between 2017 and 2020). The library relied on the immunoSEQ multiplex PCR assay. RNA was extracted using the RNeasy kit, and about 0.45 to 1 microgram was reverse transcribed with random hexamers. The raw public reads went through TCRdb reprocessing: fastp at Q25, MiXCR clone calling, in-frame beta chains kept. Merged by CDR3 protein, the rows form single entries marked with the most common genes and DNA. For this sample there are some 130,000 distinct CDR3 sequences; about 94% appear just once. The top ten constitute around 0.12% of the sample. Source material: CD4+ T cells from PBMCs. The receptors originated from a human donor with multiple sclerosis.

This rearrangement joins TRBV12-3 or TRBV12-4 to TRBJ2-7; weak D call: TRBD2 (6 bases). V was trimmed by 6 bases and J by 2 bases, leaving 8 bases between them. This CDR3 comprises 12 residues. The CDR3 region has the DNA TGTGCCAGCAGGGGAGGACCCTACGAGCAGTACTTC. Its protein product is CASRGGPYEQYF.

This sequence joins TRBV14 and TRBJ1-2; D is ambiguous. Germline CDR1 is SGHDN and CDR2 is FVKESK. Trimming pared 2 bases from V and 4 bases from J, leaving 11 bases between. The CDR3 is 14 amino acids. DNA for the CDR3: TGTGCCAGCAGCCAAACGGAGGGAGCCTATGGCTACACCTTC. Translating it yields CASSQTEGAYGYTF.

The rearrangement links TRBV5-1 to TRBJ1-2; D not resolved. The germline V gene encodes CDR1 SGHRS and CDR2 YFSETQ. The CDR3 is 13 residues long. V was cut by 0 bases and J by 4 bases, with 7 bases left in between. Written as DNA, the CDR3 is TGCGCCAGCAGCTTGGCCCCGATCTATGGCTACACCTTC. Amino acid sequence: CASSLAPIYGYTF.

This chain's CDR3 is CASSYTWTANTEAFF. For the CDR3, the DNA is TGTGCCAGCAGTTACACTTGGACAGCGAACACTGAAGCTTTCTTT. The chain combines TRBV6-2 or TRBV6-3 with TRBJ1-1; a weak D match, TRBD1 (6 bases). Deletions cut 2 bases from V and 1 base from J, with 11 bases between. Germline values: CDR1 MNHEY, CDR2 SVGEGT. The CDR3 runs to 15 residues.

J is TRBJ1-5 and V is TRBV30; no clear D. The germline V gene has CDR1 GTSNPN and CDR2 SVGIG (reference sequence). V was shortened by 2 bases and J by 0 bases, with 11 bases between the two germline ends. The CDR3 is 15 residues long. CDR3: CAWSFGEPSNQPQHF. CDR3 in DNA: TGTGCCTGGAGTTTCGGGGAACCTAGCAATCAGCCCCAGCATTTT.

The DNA for the CDR3 is TGTGCCAGCAGCCGAGGCCAGGGGGCCTACGAGCAGTACTTC. Protein sequence: CASSRGQGAYEQYF. This sequence joins TRBV6-2 or TRBV6-3 and TRBJ2-7, with 7 nucleotides matching TRBD1. The CDR3 extends over 14 amino acids. V lost 6 bases, J lost 2 bases, and 7 bases stayed unmatched. From germline, CDR1 is MNHEY and CDR2 SVGEGT.

This chain uses TRBV9 with TRBJ1-1; a weak D match, TRBD1 (5 bases). The germline V gene encodes CDR1 SGDLS and CDR2 YYNGEE. V was pared by 0 bases and J by 1 base, with 10 bases between. The CDR3 loop spans 15 amino acids. CDR3 in DNA: TGTGCCAGCAGCGTAGGGGCAGACAGGAACACTGAAGCTTTCTTT. It specifies CASSVGADRNTEAFF.

V is TRBV19 and J is TRBJ2-5; TRBD1 matches at 7 bases. Trimming removed 4 bases from V and 1 base from J; junction bases left unmatched: 6. The germline gives CDR1 LNHDA, CDR2 SQIVND (reference sequence). This CDR3 is built from 15 residues. CDR3 DNA sequence: TGTGCCAGTAGTACCTGGGACAGCTCCCAAGAGACCCAGTACTTC. Its translation is CASSTWDSSQETQYF. The full variable domain, completed using reference TRBV19 and TRBJ2-5, is DGGITQSPKYLFRKEGQNVTLSCEQNLNHDAMYWYRQDPGQGLRLIYYSQIVNDFQKGDIAEGYSVSREKKESFPLTVTSAQKNPTAFYLCASSTWDSSQETQYFGPGTRLLVL.

This rearrangement joins TRBV29-1 to TRBJ1-2; D ambiguous. With 4 bases removed from V and 10 bases from J, the gap between germline ends came to 13 bases. The CDR3 covers 11 residues. CDR1 is SQVTM and CDR2 is ANQGSEA in the germline V gene. DNA for the CDR3: TGCAGCGTTGGGGTCGGGAAGACCTACACCTTC. Translation gives CSVGVGKTYTF.

J is TRBJ2-1 and V is TRBV5-4, with D possibly TRBD1 on 5 matching bases. Germline CDR1 and CDR2: SGHNT and YYREEE (reference sequence). The CDR3 runs 13 residues. Trimming cost V 5 bases and J 3 bases, with 9 bases left between them. The CDR3 here is CASSMTVYNEQFF. The CDR3 DNA follows: TGTGCCAGCAGTATGACAGTCTACAATGAGCAGTTCTTC.

This rearrangement joins TRBV3-1 to TRBJ2-1; D call uncertain. Trimming took 3 bases from V and 10 from J, leaving 10 bases between them. Germline V lookup: CDR1 LGHDT, CDR2 YNNKEL (reference sequence). The CDR3 has 12 amino acids. CDR3 DNA: TGTGCCAGCAGCCATACCTTCCGGGAGCAGTTCTTC. Translated: CASSHTFREQFF.

The chain recombines TRBV19 with TRBJ2-5; D call uncertain. V shed 3 bases and J shed 1 base, with 6 bases lying between them. CDR1 is LNHDA and CDR2 is SQIVND in the germline V gene (reference sequence). CDR3 length equals 13 residues. For the CDR3, the DNA is TGTGCCAGTAGTATCTTCAGCCAAGAGACCCAGTACTTC. This gives the protein CASSIFSQETQYF.

The rearrangement uses TRBV5-1 and TRBJ1-2, with TRBD1 matching over 7 bases. This CDR3 spans 15 amino acids. V was pared by 0 bases and J by 4 bases, with 6 bases of the junction left unmatched. CDR1 is SGHRS and CDR2 is YFSETQ in the germline V gene. The chain's CDR3 is CASSLAQGQLYGYTF. Here the CDR3 DNA reads TGCGCCAGCAGCTTGGCTCAGGGACAGCTCTATGGCTACACCTTC.

The chain couples TRBV7-2 to TRBJ2-7; D may correspond to TRBD1 or TRBD2 (5 bases each). CDR3 length: 15 residues. Trimming shortened V by 5 bases and J by 2 bases, and 16 bases separated the two germline ends. Per germline, CDR1 SGHTA and CDR2 FQGNSA. The CDR3 sequence: CASSPSPGLTYEQYF. DNA for the CDR3: TGTGCCAGCAGCCCCTCCCCGGGGCTTACCTACGAGCAGTACTTC.

This clonotype was detected once. The rearrangement joins TRBV30 to TRBJ2-2; D gene uncertain. The CDR3 runs to 13 residues. Germline lookup yields CDR1 GTSNPN and CDR2 SVGIG (reference sequence). V lost 0 bases and J 4 bases, leaving 6 bases between the germline ends. The CDR3 reads CAWSVLLTGELFF. DNA of the CDR3: TGTGCCTGGAGTGTACTCCTCACCGGGGAGCTGTTTTTT.

The gene calls are TRBV20-1 and TRBJ2-4; possible D gene TRBD1, 6 bases. The germline gives CDR1 DFQATT, CDR2 SNEGSKA (reference sequence). The ends were cut back, 6 bases at V and 7 bases at J, with 19 bases in the middle. The CDR3 has 14 residues. This CDR3 is CSATEGGARNIQYF. In nucleotides, the CDR3 is TGCAGTGCGACCGAAGGGGGTGCGAGGAACATTCAGTACTTC.

The CDR3 bases are TGTGCCAGCAGTTTTCGTACACTGGAAGCTTTCTTT. Its protein is CASSFRTLEAFF. The genes are TRBV12-3 or TRBV12-4 and TRBJ1-1; D gene ambiguous. The CDR3 has 12 amino acids. Between the trimmed V and J ends, which lost 3 bases and 8 bases, there was a span of 10 bases.

The chain has TRBV7-9 and TRBJ1-5; TRBD1 matches 12 bases. This CDR3 has 17 residues. The V and J ends lost 5 bases and 7 bases, in that order; junction bases with no gene match: 12. The V gene's germline CDR1 is SEHNR and CDR2 FQNEAQ (reference sequence). The CDR3 DNA reads as TGTGCCAGCAGCCCCGGCTCGGGACAGGGGGCGCGGCAGCCCCAGCATTTT. It yields the protein CASSPGSGQGARQPQHF.

The chain uses TRBV12-3 or TRBV12-4 and TRBJ2-7; 11 nucleotides line up with TRBD1. V was pared by 5 bases and J by 6 bases, with 9 bases of the junction left unmatched. The CDR3 spans 15 residues. This CDR3 reads CASSTEGQGEREQYF. DNA for the CDR3: TGTGCCAGCAGTACAGAGGGACAGGGGGAGCGCGAGCAGTACTTC.

The rearrangement joins TRBV5-1 to TRBJ2-3; the D gene is possibly TRBD2 (5 bases). CDR1 and CDR2 from the germline V gene are SGHRS and YFSETQ. The CDR3 has 15 residues. V lost 3 bases and J lost 4, with 15 bases in between. The CDR3 protein is CASSSDSPAADTQYF. CDR3 sequence (DNA): TGCGCCAGCAGCTCGGACTCGCCCGCGGCAGATACGCAGTATTTT.

V and J are TRBV5-1 and TRBJ2-3; weak D call: TRBD1 (5 bases). Germline CDR1 reads SGHRS; CDR2 reads YFSETQ. With 2 bases removed from V and 6 bases from J, the gap between germline ends came to 7 bases. The CDR3 contains 12 residues. CDR3 region: CASSFSGDTQYF. CDR3 DNA sequence: TGCGCCAGCAGCTTTTCAGGGGATACGCAGTATTTT.

This clonotype came up once. V usage is TRBV18 and J usage is TRBJ1-1; a weak D match, TRBD1 (5 bases). This CDR3 contains 13 residues. CDR1 KGHSH and CDR2 LQKENI come from the germline V gene. The ends were cut back, 0 bases at V and 7 bases at J, with 9 bases in the middle. The CDR3 nucleotides read TGTGCCAGCTCACCACCGTTAAGGGGTGAAGCTTTCTTT. As protein: CASSPPLRGEAFF.

The J gene is TRBJ2-7, the V gene TRBV5-1; 7 bases are shared with TRBD1. This CDR3 spans 14 amino acids. The V segment lost 4 bases and the J segment 3 bases; nucleotides outside the gene matches: 7. Germline CDR1 is SGHRS and CDR2 is YFSETQ. The CDR3 is CASSGQNRGYEQYF. In nucleotides, the CDR3 is TGCGCCAGCAGCGGCCAAAACAGGGGCTACGAGCAGTACTTC.